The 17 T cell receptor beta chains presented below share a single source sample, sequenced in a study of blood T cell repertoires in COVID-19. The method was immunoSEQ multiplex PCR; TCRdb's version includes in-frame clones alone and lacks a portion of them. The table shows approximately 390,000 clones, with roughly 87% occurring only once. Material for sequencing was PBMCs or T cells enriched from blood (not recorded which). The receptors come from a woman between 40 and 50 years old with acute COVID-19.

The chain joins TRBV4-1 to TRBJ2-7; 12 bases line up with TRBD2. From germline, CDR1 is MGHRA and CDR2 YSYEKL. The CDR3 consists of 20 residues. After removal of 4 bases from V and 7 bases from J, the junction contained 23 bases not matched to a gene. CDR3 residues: CASSPRVPGLAGGALSEQYF. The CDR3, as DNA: TGCGCCAGCAGCCCCCGCGTACCGGGACTAGCGGGTGGCGCTCTGAGTGAGCAGTACTTC.

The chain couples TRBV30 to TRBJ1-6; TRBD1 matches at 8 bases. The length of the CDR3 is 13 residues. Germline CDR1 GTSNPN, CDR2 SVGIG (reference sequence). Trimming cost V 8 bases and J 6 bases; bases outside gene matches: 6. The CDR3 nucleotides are TGTGCCCGCGGGACAGGCCGTAATTCACCCCTCCACTTT. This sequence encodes CARGTGRNSPLHF.

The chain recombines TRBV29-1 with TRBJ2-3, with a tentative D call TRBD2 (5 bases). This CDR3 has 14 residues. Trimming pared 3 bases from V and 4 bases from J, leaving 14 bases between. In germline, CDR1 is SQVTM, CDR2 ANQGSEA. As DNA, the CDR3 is TGCAGCGTTGACGGTTTGGGAGTTTCAGATACGCAGTATTTT. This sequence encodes CSVDGLGVSDTQYF.

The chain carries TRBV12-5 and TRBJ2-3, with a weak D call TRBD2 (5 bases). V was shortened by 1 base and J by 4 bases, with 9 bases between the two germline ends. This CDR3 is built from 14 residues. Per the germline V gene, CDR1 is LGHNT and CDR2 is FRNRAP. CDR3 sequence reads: CASGLGRSADTQYF. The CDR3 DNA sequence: TGTGCTAGTGGTTTGGGGAGGTCCGCAGATACGCAGTATTTT.

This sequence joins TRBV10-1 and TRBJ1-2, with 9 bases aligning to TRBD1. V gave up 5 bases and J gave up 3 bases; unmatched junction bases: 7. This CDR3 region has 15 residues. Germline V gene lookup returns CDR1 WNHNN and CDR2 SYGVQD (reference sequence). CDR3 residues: CASSRTGESDYGYTF. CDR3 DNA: TGCGCCAGCAGTCGGACAGGGGAGAGTGACTATGGCTACACCTTC.

The CDR3 DNA is TGTGCCAGCAGCCCATGGGACAGGGCGAACACTGAAGCTTTCTTT. It is translated as CASSPWDRANTEAFF. V usage is TRBV6-5 and J usage is TRBJ1-1; TRBD1 matches at 9 bases. The CDR3 runs 15 residues. The ends lost 6 bases at V and 1 base at J; junction bases unmatched: 6. Germline V gene data show CDR1 as MNHEY and CDR2 as SVGAGI.

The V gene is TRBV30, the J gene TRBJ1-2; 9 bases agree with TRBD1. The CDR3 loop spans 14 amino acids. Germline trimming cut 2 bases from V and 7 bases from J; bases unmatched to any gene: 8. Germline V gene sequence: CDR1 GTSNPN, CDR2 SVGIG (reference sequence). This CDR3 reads CAWSLDRGLRGYTF. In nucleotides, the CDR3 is TGTGCCTGGAGTCTGGACAGGGGTCTTCGTGGCTACACCTTC.

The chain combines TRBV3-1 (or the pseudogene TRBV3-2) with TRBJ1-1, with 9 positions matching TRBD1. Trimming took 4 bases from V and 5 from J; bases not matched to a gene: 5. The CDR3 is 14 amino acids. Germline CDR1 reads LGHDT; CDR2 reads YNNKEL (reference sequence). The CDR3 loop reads CASSLGQGQTEAFF. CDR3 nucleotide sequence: TGTGCCAGCAGCCTCGGACAGGGGCAGACTGAAGCTTTCTTT.

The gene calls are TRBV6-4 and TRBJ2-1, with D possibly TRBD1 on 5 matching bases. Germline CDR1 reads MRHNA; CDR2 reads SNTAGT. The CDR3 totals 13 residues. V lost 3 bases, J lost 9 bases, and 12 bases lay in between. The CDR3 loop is CASSDRGNGEQFF. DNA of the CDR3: TGTGCCAGCAGTGATAGGGGTAACGGTGAGCAGTTCTTC.

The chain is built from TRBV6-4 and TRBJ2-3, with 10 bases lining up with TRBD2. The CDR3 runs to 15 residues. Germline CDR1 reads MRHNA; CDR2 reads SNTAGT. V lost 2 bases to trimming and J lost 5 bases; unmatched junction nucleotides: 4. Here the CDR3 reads CASSDQRGGQDTQYF. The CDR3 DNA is TGTGCCAGCAGTGACCAGCGGGGGGGCCAAGATACGCAGTATTTT.

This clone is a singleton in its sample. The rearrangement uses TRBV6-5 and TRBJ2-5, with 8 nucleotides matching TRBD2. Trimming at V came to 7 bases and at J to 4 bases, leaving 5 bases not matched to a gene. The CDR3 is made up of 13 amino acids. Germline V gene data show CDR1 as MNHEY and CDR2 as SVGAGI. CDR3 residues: CASKGGGRETQYF. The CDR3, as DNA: TGTGCCAGCAAGGGCGGGGGGCGAGAGACCCAGTACTTC.

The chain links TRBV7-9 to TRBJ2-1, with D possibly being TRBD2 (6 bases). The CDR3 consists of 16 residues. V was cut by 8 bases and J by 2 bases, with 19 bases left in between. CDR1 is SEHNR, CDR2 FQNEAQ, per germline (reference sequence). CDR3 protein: CASFRRGLNTYNEQFF. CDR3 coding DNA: TGTGCCAGCTTTAGGCGGGGACTTAATACCTACAATGAGCAGTTCTTC.

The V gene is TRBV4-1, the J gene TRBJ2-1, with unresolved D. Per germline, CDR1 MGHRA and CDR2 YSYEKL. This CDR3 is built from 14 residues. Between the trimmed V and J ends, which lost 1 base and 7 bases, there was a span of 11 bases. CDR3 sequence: CASSQGAEINEQFF. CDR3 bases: TGCGCCAGCAGCCAAGGGGCAGAAATAAATGAGCAGTTCTTC.

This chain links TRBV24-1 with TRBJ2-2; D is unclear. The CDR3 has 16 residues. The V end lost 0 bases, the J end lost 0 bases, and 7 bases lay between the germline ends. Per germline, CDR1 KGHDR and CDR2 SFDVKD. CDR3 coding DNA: TGTGCCACCAGTGATTTGGACACCTCGAACACCGGGGAGCTGTTTTTT. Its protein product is CATSDLDTSNTGELFF.

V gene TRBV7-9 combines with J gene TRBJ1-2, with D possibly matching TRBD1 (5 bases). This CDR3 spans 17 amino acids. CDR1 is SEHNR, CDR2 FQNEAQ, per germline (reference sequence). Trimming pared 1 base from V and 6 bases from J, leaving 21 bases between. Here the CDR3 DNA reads TGTGCCAGCAGCTTAGACCAGGGCCTCTTATCGTTAAATGGCTACACCTTC. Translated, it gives CASSLDQGLLSLNGYTF.

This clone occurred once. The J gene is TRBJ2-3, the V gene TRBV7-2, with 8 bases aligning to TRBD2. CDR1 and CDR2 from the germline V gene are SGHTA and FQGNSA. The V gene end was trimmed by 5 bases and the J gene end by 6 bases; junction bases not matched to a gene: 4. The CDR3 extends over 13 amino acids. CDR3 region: CASSPGLADTQYF. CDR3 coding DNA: TGTGCCAGCAGCCCAGGACTAGCTGATACGCAGTATTTT. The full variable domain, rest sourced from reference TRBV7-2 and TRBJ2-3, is GAGVSQSPSNKVTEKGKDVELRCDPISGHTALYWYRQSLGQGLEFLIYFQGNSAPDKSGLPSDRFSAERTGGSVSTLTIQRTQQEDSAVYLCASSPGLADTQYFGPGTRLTVL.

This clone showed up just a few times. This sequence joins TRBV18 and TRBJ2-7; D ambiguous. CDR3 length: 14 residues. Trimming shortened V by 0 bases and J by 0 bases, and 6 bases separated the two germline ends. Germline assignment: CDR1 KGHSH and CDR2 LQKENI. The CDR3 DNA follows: TGTGCCAGCTCACCACCGGTCGGCTCCTACGAGCAGTACTTC. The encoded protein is CASSPPVGSYEQYF.